The next 4 T cell receptor beta chains were all read from a single sample in a study of beta chain features in type 1 diabetes. Reverse transcribing all isolated RNA meant expressed TCRB transcripts were sequenced. Generated by immunoSEQ multiplex PCR, the TCRdb table keeps only in-frame clones and is missing some. The table includes 300,000 to 350,000 clones, around 8% detected once. The specimen sequenced was central memory CD4+ T cells from blood. The receptors originated from a woman between 18 and 30 years old in good health.

This clone came up a few times. The V gene is TRBV29-1, the J gene TRBJ1-5, with D perhaps TRBD1 (5 bases). The CDR3 totals 14 residues. The V gene lost 4 bases and the J gene lost 0 bases, with 10 bases spanning the gap. The V gene's germline CDR1 is SQVTM and CDR2 ANQGSEA. The CDR3 nucleotides are TGCAGCGTTGCGTACAGGAATAGCAATCAGCCCCAGCATTTT. This codes for CSVAYRNSNQPQHF.

The chain links TRBV18 to TRBJ2-1, with 8 bases fitting TRBD1. V lost 7 bases and J lost 0; bases outside the gene matches: 14. This CDR3 has 18 amino acids. Germline values: CDR1 KGHSH, CDR2 LQKENI. CDR3 sequence reads: CASYPGTGLLSSYNEQFF. CDR3 bases: TGTGCCAGCTACCCGGGGACAGGCTTACTAAGCTCCTACAATGAGCAGTTCTTC.

The V call is TRBV18, the J call TRBJ2-7, with TRBD2 matching over 8 bases. The CDR3 is 14 amino acids. In germline, CDR1 is KGHSH, CDR2 LQKENI. V lost 0 bases and J lost 4; bases outside the gene matches: 2. In DNA form, the CDR3 reads TGTGCCAGCTCACCACCTAGCGGGACGTACGAGCAGTACTTC. Translation: CASSPPSGTYEQYF. The whole variable domain, filled in from reference TRBV18 and TRBJ2-7, reads NAGVMQNPRHLVRRRGQEARLRCSPMKGHSHVYWYRQLPEEGLKFMVYLQKENIIDESGMPKERFSAEFPKEGPSILRIQQVVRGDSAAYFCASSPPSGTYEQYFGPGTRLTVT.

In its sample, this clone was seen a few times. The V and J genes are TRBV28 and TRBJ2-7; TRBD2 matches 8 bases. CDR1 and CDR2 (germline): MDHEN, SYDVKM. V dropped 7 bases and J dropped 0; count of bases not matched to a gene: 5. CDR3 size: 14 residues. DNA for the CDR3: TGTGCCAGCACCGTTAGCGGGAACTCCTACGAGCAGTACTTC. Protein product: CASTVSGNSYEQYF.